This T cell receptor (beta chain) stems from a study of blood T cell repertoires in COVID-19. Only in-frame clones appear in the TCRdb table, and some are missing; sequencing was by immunoSEQ multiplex PCR. This sample carries about 330,000 clones, 75% to 90% of them seen once, and the ten largest clones take around 5%. CDR1 is LNHDA, CDR2 SQIVND, per germline (reference sequence). The CDR3 has 15 residues. V shed 2 bases and J shed 1 base, with 11 bases lying between them. Sample: PBMCs or T cells enriched from blood (not recorded which). The clonotype comes from a man aged 25-45 years who had recovered from COVID-19. This chain uses TRBV19 with TRBJ1-1, with D tentatively TRBD1 (5 bases). The DNA of the CDR3 is TGTGCCAGTAGTATAAGTGGCAGGGAGAACACTGAAGCTTTCTTT. This gives the protein CASSISGRENTEAFF.